This T cell receptor (beta chain) was identified in a study of T cell clusters in autoimmune cytopenias. Whole-study findings and limits: Compared with active autoimmune hepatitis patients, healthy donors showed approximately 2.7-fold more exclusive TRB clusters.

The CDR3 sequence is 15 residues long. Germline lookup yields CDR1 MNHEY and CDR2 SVGAGI. According to its frequency, this clonotype is medium-sized. Its antigen is as yet unknown. TRB was amplified from roughly 250 ng of peripheral blood genomic DNA per sample. Multiplex touch-down PCR amplified TRB using TRB-A and TRB-B pools in one tube. TCRdb reanalyzed the multiplex PCR reads and collapses them to one entry per CDR3 protein, without DNA. The listing records about 4,500 distinct CDR3 sequences. These data were also filed under a second study, of T cell repertoires in aging, cancer and after chemotherapy. From that report: Compared with age-matched healthy donors, untreated hematological or solid cancer patients showed higher blood TCR clonality.

The source material was peripheral blood. The source of this sequence is a human donor in good health. V gene TRBV6-5 combines with J gene TRBJ1-2; TCRdb returns TRBD1, unconfirmable since there is no DNA. The CDR3 region is CASSLVGTGHYGYTF.